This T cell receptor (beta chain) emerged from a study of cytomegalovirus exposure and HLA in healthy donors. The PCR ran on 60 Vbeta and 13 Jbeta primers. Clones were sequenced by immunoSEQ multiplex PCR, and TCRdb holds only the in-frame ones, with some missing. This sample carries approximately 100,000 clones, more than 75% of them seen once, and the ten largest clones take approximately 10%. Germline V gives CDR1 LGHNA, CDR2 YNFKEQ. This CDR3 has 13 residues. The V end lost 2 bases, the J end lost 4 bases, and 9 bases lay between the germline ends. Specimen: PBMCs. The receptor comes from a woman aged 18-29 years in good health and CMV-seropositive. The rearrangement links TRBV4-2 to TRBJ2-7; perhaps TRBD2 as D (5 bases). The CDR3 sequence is CASSQQTSYEQYF. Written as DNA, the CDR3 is TGTGCCAGCAGCCAACAAACTAGTTACGAGCAGTACTTC.